The 31 T cell receptor beta chains given below trace back to one sample, sequenced in a study of blood T cell repertoires in COVID-19 (dated by TCRdb to 2019 to 2021). The library was produced with the immunoSEQ multiplex PCR assay. TCRdb limited this immuneACCESS table to in-frame rearrangements with V and J called. A share of clones is missing; checked studies link under half to unresolved V genes, and the rest is unexplained. This sample comprises 350,000 to 500,000 clones, roughly 88% of them detected only once. Approximately 1.5% of the sample is taken by the ten largest. What was sequenced was PBMCs or T cells enriched from blood (not recorded which). The receptors derive from a woman aged 18-29 years who had been exposed to COVID-19.

This clone was found once. The chain employs TRBV5-1 and TRBJ1-4; D may be TRBD1 (5 bases). Trimming shortened V by 6 bases and J by 5 bases, and 11 bases separated the two germline ends. Germline CDR1 reads SGHRS; CDR2 reads YFSETQ. This CDR3 is 13 amino acids long. The CDR3 region is CASKMTANEKLFF. CDR3 nucleotides: TGCGCCAGCAAGATGACAGCAAATGAAAAACTGTTTTTT. The full variable domain, with the rest looked up from reference TRBV5-1 and TRBJ1-4, is KAGVTQTPRYLIKTRGQQVTLSCSPISGHRSVSWYQQTPGQGLQFLFEYFSETQRNKGNFPGRFSGRQFSNSRSEMNVSTLELGDSALYLCASKMTANEKLFFGSGTQLSVL.

V is TRBV27 and J is TRBJ2-1; tentatively, D is TRBD2 (6 bases). V shed 7 bases and J shed 5 bases, with 21 bases lying between them. This CDR3 spans 16 amino acids. CDR1 is MNHEY and CDR2 is SMNVEV in the germline V gene (reference sequence). For the CDR3, the DNA is TGTGCCAGCACCTTAGGGGCCGCGGGGATTAACAATGAGCAGTTCTTC. It translates to CASTLGAAGINNEQFF.

This chain links TRBV7-2 with TRBJ1-4; D gene unclear. The CDR3 has 15 residues. Germline V gene lookup returns CDR1 SGHTA and CDR2 FQGNSA. V shed 6 bases and J shed 7 bases, with 18 bases lying between them. This CDR3 reads CASSKRSGIGEKLFF. CDR3 bases: TGTGCCAGCAGTAAACGGTCGGGGATAGGTGAAAAACTGTTTTTT.

The chain carries TRBV28 and TRBJ2-7; 9 bases are a match to TRBD1. The V segment lost 6 bases and the J segment 0 bases; nucleotides outside the gene matches: 0. CDR3 length: 13 amino acids. Per germline, CDR1 MDHEN and CDR2 SYDVKM. The CDR3 region has the DNA TGTGCCAGCAGGACAGGGGGCTCCTACGAGCAGTACTTC. It translates to CASRTGGSYEQYF.

The rearrangement links TRBV10-1 to TRBJ2-2; 8 nucleotides align to TRBD1. Germline values: CDR1 WNHNN, CDR2 SYGVQD (reference sequence). The CDR3 totals 14 residues. The V and J ends lost 6 bases and 6 bases, in that order; junction bases with no gene match: 6. CDR3 bases: TGCGCCAGCAGCGACAGGGGTGGGGCCGGGGAGCTGTTTTTT. Protein product: CASSDRGGAGELFF.

V is TRBV10-3 and J is TRBJ2-2; D might be TRBD2 (6 bases). V lost 7 bases and J 6 bases, leaving 15 bases between the germline ends. There are 14 residues in the CDR3. CDR1 and CDR2 (germline): ENHRY, SYGVKD. In nucleotides, the CDR3 is TGTGCCATCAAAGAAGGGGACTGGGCCGGGGAGCTGTTTTTT. It translates to CAIKEGDWAGELFF.

This chain joins TRBV5-1 and TRBJ2-7, with TRBD1 as a possible D gene (6 bases). Trimming shortened V by 0 bases and J by 4 bases, and 11 bases separated the two germline ends. CDR1 is SGHRS and CDR2 is YFSETQ in the germline V gene. The CDR3 totals 14 residues. CDR3 coding DNA: TGCGCCAGCAGCTTGGGGACAGCGACTTACGAGCAGTACTTC. This gives the protein CASSLGTATYEQYF.

The CDR3 DNA reads TGTGCCATCAGAGGGGGCGCAGGTTCACCCCTCCACTTT. Translation gives CAIRGGAGSPLHF. The rearrangement joins TRBV10-3 to TRBJ1-6; TRBD1 aligns across 7 bases. The CDR3 spans 13 residues. Trimming cost V 6 bases and J 9 bases; bases outside gene matches: 5. In germline, CDR1 is ENHRY, CDR2 SYGVKD.

The chain joins TRBV28 to TRBJ1-6; D is uncertain. This CDR3 region has 14 residues. Germline values: CDR1 MDHEN, CDR2 SYDVKM. V was pared by 3 bases and J by 7 bases, with 10 bases between. In nucleotides, the CDR3 is TGTGCCAGCAGTTTCCCCCAGAAGAATTCACCCCTCCACTTT. Translated, it gives CASSFPQKNSPLHF.

This chain uses TRBV27 with TRBJ1-5; D unresolved. CDR3 length: 17 residues. V was pared by 5 bases and J by 0 bases, with 17 bases between. The germline CDR1 and CDR2 sequences are MNHEY and SMNVEV (reference sequence). The CDR3 sequence is CASSAWEGGYSNQPQHF. DNA for the CDR3: TGTGCCAGCAGTGCCTGGGAGGGCGGCTATAGCAATCAGCCCCAGCATTTT.

This chain uses TRBV5-1 with TRBJ2-2; tentative D call: TRBD1 (5 bases). V lost 3 bases, J lost 5 bases, and 14 bases lay in between. CDR1 is SGHRS and CDR2 is YFSETQ in the germline V gene. CDR3 size: 15 residues. CDR3: CASSSGRAGTGELFF. CDR3 sequence (DNA): TGCGCCAGCAGCTCCGGCAGGGCCGGGACCGGGGAGCTGTTTTTT.

This chain links TRBV19 with TRBJ1-2; TRBD1 aligns across 7 bases. The germline gives CDR1 LNHDA, CDR2 SQIVND (reference sequence). V lost 0 bases and J lost 4; bases outside the gene matches: 5. The CDR3 consists of 15 residues. The CDR3 DNA follows: TGTGCCAGTAGTATAGATCGACAGGGCGGCTATGGCTACACCTTC. Protein sequence: CASSIDRQGGYGYTF.

The V gene is TRBV2, the J gene TRBJ2-1, with TRBD2 matching 13 bases. V lost 6 bases to trimming and J lost 6 bases; unmatched junction nucleotides: 11. There are 17 residues in the CDR3. Per the germline V gene, CDR1 is SNHLY and CDR2 is FYNNEI. The CDR3 spells CASSDGLAGAFLNEQFF. The CDR3 DNA reads as TGTGCCAGCAGCGACGGACTAGCGGGAGCCTTTCTCAATGAGCAGTTCTTC.

The V and J genes are TRBV19 and TRBJ1-1; D is ambiguous. Trimming removed 3 bases from V and 5 bases from J, with 10 bases in between. This CDR3 spans 13 amino acids. CDR1 and CDR2 from the germline V gene are LNHDA and SQIVND (reference sequence). CDR3 DNA: TGTGCCAGTAGTATCAACGGAGCTACTGAAGCTTTCTTT. This gives the protein CASSINGATEAFF. The variable domain in full, completed from reference TRBV19 and TRBJ1-1, reads DGGITQSPKYLFRKEGQNVTLSCEQNLNHDAMYWYRQDPGQGLRLIYYSQIVNDFQKGDIAEGYSVSREKKESFPLTVTSAQKNPTAFYLCASSINGATEAFFGQGTRLTVV.

This sequence joins TRBV6-5 and TRBJ1-6; D is undetermined. With 2 bases removed from V and 4 bases from J, the gap between germline ends came to 12 bases. This CDR3 region has 16 residues. Germline CDR1 and CDR2: MNHEY and SVGAGI. CDR3 nucleotides: TGTGCCAGCAGTTACCAGGTCGCCTCTTATAATTCACCCCTCCACTTT. Residues: CASSYQVASYNSPLHF.

The chain is built from TRBV21-1 and TRBJ1-4. TRBV21-1 is tagged as a pseudogene. CDR3 length: 13 residues. The CDR3: CASSKRRNEKLFF. The CDR3 bases are TGTGCCAGCAGCAAAAGGAGAAATGAAAAACTGTTTTTT.

Only one count was recorded for this clone. The chain joins TRBV5-1 to TRBJ2-5, with 9 positions matching TRBD1. Per germline, CDR1 SGHRS and CDR2 YFSETQ. Trimming at V came to 3 bases and at J to 3 bases, leaving 3 bases not matched to a gene. This CDR3 spans 14 amino acids. CDR3: CASSSRDREETQYF. For the CDR3, the DNA is TGCGCCAGCAGCTCCCGGGACAGGGAAGAGACCCAGTACTTC.

V and J are TRBV18 and TRBJ1-4, with 8 bases lining up with TRBD1. Germline CDR1 is KGHSH and CDR2 is LQKENI. CDR3 size: 16 residues. The V gene end was trimmed by 2 bases and the J gene end by 8 bases; junction bases not matched to a gene: 10. The CDR3 nucleotides are TGTGCCAGCTCACCAAACTCTCAGGGGGCGGGAGAAAAACTGTTTTTT. Protein: CASSPNSQGAGEKLFF.

The gene calls are TRBV7-9 and TRBJ2-7, with 11 bases matching TRBD1. V gave up 5 bases and J gave up 2 bases; unmatched junction bases: 5. The V gene's germline CDR1 is SEHNR and CDR2 FQNEAQ (reference sequence). CDR3 length: 15 residues. CDR3 sequence: CASSPGQGATYEQYF. The CDR3 coding sequence is TGTGCCAGCAGCCCCGGACAGGGGGCAACCTACGAGCAGTACTTC.

This rearrangement joins TRBV2 to TRBJ2-1, with TRBD1 identical over 7 bases. The V gene's germline CDR1 is SNHLY and CDR2 FYNNEI. CDR3 length: 15 residues. The ends lost 6 bases at V and 4 bases at J; junction bases unmatched: 9. The CDR3 loop reads CASRPGQSLYNEQFF. The CDR3 DNA is TGTGCCAGCAGGCCGGGACAGAGTCTTTACAATGAGCAGTTCTTC.

The gene calls are TRBV19 and TRBJ2-3; TRBD2 aligns across 9 bases. Germline assignment: CDR1 LNHDA and CDR2 SQIVND (reference sequence). This CDR3 has 14 amino acids. V was clipped by 6 bases and J by 0 bases; unmatched bases: 1. The CDR3 bases are TGTGCCAGTAGCGGACTAGCGAGCACAGATACGCAGTATTTT. Translating gives CASSGLASTDTQYF.

The sample holds a few counts of this clone. The rearrangement links TRBV27 to TRBJ2-5; TRBD2 agrees at 15 bases. The ends lost 5 bases at V and 4 bases at J; junction bases unmatched: 11. The CDR3 is 18 amino acids. Looked up from germline, CDR1 is MNHEY and CDR2 is SMNVEV (reference sequence). For the CDR3, the DNA is TGTGCCAGCAGTCCGAACCTTGGGACTAGCGGGAGGCTAGAGACCCAGTACTTC. Translating it yields CASSPNLGTSGRLETQYF.

This clone came up a few times. The CDR3 DNA reads as TGTGCCAGCAGCGCGGGGGGGCGCGGGGAGACCCAGTACTTC. Residues: CASSAGGRGETQYF. This chain joins TRBV5-4 and TRBJ2-5; 9 nucleotides line up with TRBD2. CDR3 size: 14 residues. The ends lost 4 bases at V and 5 bases at J; junction bases unmatched: 6. Germline CDR1 is SGHNT and CDR2 is YYREEE (reference sequence).

This clone showed up just a few times. The chain joins TRBV7-8 to TRBJ2-2, with TRBD2 matching 14 bases. Germline V gene data show CDR1 as SGHVS and CDR2 as FQNEAQ. J gave up 6 bases and V 3 bases, and 3 bases lay outside the gene matches. The CDR3 spans 16 residues. The CDR3 nucleotides read TGTGCCAGCAGCTTGGGGACTAGCGGGGGAGCCGGGGAGCTGTTTTTT. It yields the protein CASSLGTSGGAGELFF.

This clone was seen more than once but under ten times. The genes are TRBV19 and TRBJ2-2; D perhaps matches TRBD2 (6 bases). CDR3 length: 16 amino acids. The germline V and J ends were trimmed by 9 bases and 4 bases, with 21 bases remaining between them. CDR1 LNHDA and CDR2 SQIVND come from the germline V gene (reference sequence). The CDR3 protein is CASQTGGGVVTGELFF. CDR3 DNA sequence: TGTGCCAGCCAGACTGGCGGAGGGGTAGTCACCGGGGAGCTGTTTTTT.

The rearrangement joins TRBV10-3 to TRBJ1-3; D may be TRBD1 (6 bases). Germline CDR1 ENHRY, CDR2 SYGVKD. CDR3 size: 15 residues. The V end was cut by 10 bases, the J end by 0 bases, with 16 bases between. In DNA form, the CDR3 reads TGTGCCACCGCTGGACAGCCGGGCTCTGGAAACACCATATATTTT. Translated, it gives CATAGQPGSGNTIYF.

The CDR3 is CASKGQGGTEAFF. In nucleotides, the CDR3 is TGCGCCAGCAAAGGACAGGGGGGAACTGAAGCTTTCTTT. The chain is built from TRBV4-1 and TRBJ1-1, with 10 bases matching TRBD1. The CDR3 spans 13 residues. Germline loops: CDR1 MGHRA, CDR2 YSYEKL. J was trimmed by 5 bases and V by 7 bases; bases with no gene match: 4.

This chain uses TRBV3-1 (or the pseudogene TRBV3-2) with TRBJ2-7; 8 bases fit TRBD1. From germline, CDR1 is LGHDT and CDR2 YNNKEL (reference sequence). CDR3 length: 14 amino acids. The V and J ends lost 4 bases and 5 bases, in that order; junction bases with no gene match: 7. Written as DNA, the CDR3 is TGTGCCAGCAGCCCATCCGGGACAGGAAACGAGCAGTACTTC. Amino acids: CASSPSGTGNEQYF.

The CDR3 region has the DNA TGTGCCAGCAGCTTAGTTCCGGGGACAGGGAACACCGGGGAGCTGTTTTTT. It translates to CASSLVPGTGNTGELFF. The J gene is TRBJ2-2, the V gene TRBV7-2; the match to TRBD1 covers 8 bases. Looked up from germline, CDR1 is SGHTA and CDR2 is FQGNSA. The V and J ends lost 1 base and 1 base, in that order; junction bases with no gene match: 5. The length of the CDR3 is 17 residues.

The CDR3 region has the DNA TGTGCCAGCAGTTACGACAGGGGGAGTTCCTACAATGAGCAGTTCTTC. Protein product: CASSYDRGSSYNEQFF. The chain combines TRBV5-4 with TRBJ2-1; 9 bases match TRBD1. Per germline, CDR1 SGHNT and CDR2 YYREEE (reference sequence). The length of the CDR3 is 16 residues. V trimming: 5 bases; J trimming: 1 base; junction bases outside the gene matches: 7.

Notes on this clone: Other DNA variants within this sample encode the same CDR3. The rearrangement links TRBV28 to TRBJ2-7, with 7 bases that match TRBD1. J lost 6 bases, V lost 2 bases, and 4 bases had no gene match. This CDR3 is built from 13 residues. The germline gives CDR1 MDHEN, CDR2 SYDVKM. CDR3 protein: CASSLTGTAEQYF. The CDR3 DNA sequence: TGTGCCAGCAGTTTAACGGGGACAGCCGAGCAGTACTTC.